Listed below are T cell receptor beta chains from one sample, sequenced in a study of T-cell reconstitution after alpha-beta-depleted transplantation in children. TCRdb analysed the PCR reads with MiXCR anew, one entry per CDR3 protein. The sample has a few hundred thousand distinct CDR3 sequences, just over 20% seen once. The sequencing used PBMCs from the stem cell graft donor, collected from the stem cell graft. The receptors here all came from a human donor who donated a stem cell graft to a child with acute myeloid leukemia. Both conserved end residues are part of each CDR3. The D gene is left open where the match is weak. Only part of the rows carry a size: once, few, many, or a class if the clone is expanded.

j_gene | v_gene | abundance | d_gene | CDR3nt | CDR3aa
TRBJ2-2 | TRBV20-1 | many | - | TGCAGTGCTACCCAAGGGGGCGGGGAGCTGTTTTTT | CSATQGGGELFF
TRBJ2-6 | TRBV4-3 | - | TRBD1 | TGCGCCAGCAGCCAGACAGGGGCCTCTGGGGCCAACGTCCTGACTTTC | CASSQTGASGANVLTF
TRBJ1-2 | TRBV29-1 | - | - | TGCAGCGTTGGAGGCTACACCTTC | CSVGGYTF
TRBJ2-3 | TRBV20-1 | few | TRBD1 | TGCAGTGCTTCTAAGACAGGGGAGGCAGATACGCAGTATTTT | CSASKTGEADTQYF
TRBJ2-1 | TRBV7-2 | - | - | TGTGCCAGCAGCTTATTCAGGCAGGCCCTGAACAATGAGCAGTTCTTC | CASSLFRQALNNEQFF
TRBJ2-3 | TRBV27 | few | TRBD1 | TGTGCCAGCAGAACCGGGACAGATCTGAGCACAGATACGCAGTATTTT | CASRTGTDLSTDTQYF
TRBJ2-7 | TRBV6-2/TRBV6-3 | many | TRBD2 | TGTGCCAGCAGTTACTCGGTAGTGCTAGCGGGACATCTTAGCTACGAGCAGTACTTC | CASSYSVVLAGHLSYEQYF
TRBJ2-1 | TRBV25-1 | many | - | TGTGCCAGCAGTGAATTAGCGGACAGGTACAATGAGCAGTTCTTC | CASSELADRYNEQFF
TRBJ2-7 | TRBV29-1 | many | - | TGCAGCGTTGAACTGGGCTACGAGCAGTACTTC | CSVELGYEQYF
TRBJ2-1 | TRBV15 | many | TRBD2 | TGTGCCACCAGCAGGAGCGGGAGTCGTTACAATGAGCAGTTCTTC | CATSRSGSRYNEQFF
TRBJ2-1 | TRBV6-5 | few | TRBD2 | TGTGCCAGCAGTTACTCGGATCGGACTAGCGGGTACAATGAGCAGTTCTTC | CASSYSDRTSGYNEQFF
TRBJ1-2 | TRBV14 | - | - | TGTGCCAGCAGCCAAGGGGCCCACTATGGCTACACCTTC | CASSQGAHYGYTF
TRBJ2-2 | TRBV4-3 | many | - | TGCGCCAGCAGCCAAGATTTGACCGGGGAGCTGTTTTTT | CASSQDLTGELFF
TRBJ2-7 | TRBV2 | - | TRBD1 | TGTGCCAGTACCCGGGACAGAACCTACGAGCAGTACTTC | CASTRDRTYEQYF
TRBJ2-7 | TRBV6-6 | - | - | TGTGCCAGCAGTCCCAGGGGACTCTACGAGCAGTACTTC | CASSPRGLYEQYF
TRBJ2-5 | TRBV29-1 | many | - | TGCAGCGTTGCCGACAGGGGAGGGTCGGCCCAGTACTTC | CSVADRGGSAQYF
TRBJ1-1 | TRBV6-1 | many | - | TGTGCCAGCAGAACCAGAGAATCGAACACTGAAGCTTTCTTT | CASRTRESNTEAFF
TRBJ2-5 | TRBV4-2 | - | TRBD2 | TGTGCCAGCAGCCAAGATGGGATAGCGGGAGGGCCTGGGACCCAGTACTTC | CASSQDGIAGGPGTQYF
TRBJ2-2 | TRBV27 | few | TRBD1 | TGTGCCAGCAGTCCCTACACGGGACAGGGGTTGGCCGGGGAGCTGTTTTTT | CASSPYTGQGLAGELFF
TRBJ2-3 | TRBV20-1 | few | - | TGCAGTGCTAGAGATGGACGGCGCACAGATACGCAGTATTTT | CSARDGRRTDTQYF
TRBJ2-2 | TRBV9 | - | - | TGTGCCAGCATCGACACCGGGGAGCTGTTTTTT | CASIDTGELFF
TRBJ1-3 | TRBV20-1 | - | - | TGCTGTGCTACCCACGGGAGGGGGGGAATGGGAAACACCATATATTTT | CCATHGRGGMGNTIYF
TRBJ2-7 | TRBV9 | - | - | TGTGCCAGCAGCGTAGTCCCAGGGGATATCTACGAGCAGTACTTC | CASSVVPGDIYEQYF
TRBJ2-3 | TRBV20-1 | few | TRBD2 | TGCAGTGCTAGAACCATTCGCGGGGGTGGAACAGATACGCAGTATTTT | CSARTIRGGGTDTQYF
TRBJ2-5 | TRBV5-1 | - | TRBD2 | TGCGCCAGCAGCTTCCACCTAGCGGGAGCTCCAGAGACCCAGTACTTC | CASSFHLAGAPETQYF
TRBJ2-7 | TRBV4-1 | - | TRBD2 | TGCGCCAGCAGCCAGGCTCTAGCGGGAGTGTTGCAGTACTTC | CASSQALAGVLQYF
TRBJ2-5 | TRBV12-3/TRBV12-4 | few | - | TGTGCCAGCAGTCCGCCGCGTCGAACGCTCTCCAAAGGAGAATTAGAGACCCAGTACTTC | CASSPPRRTLSKGELETQYF